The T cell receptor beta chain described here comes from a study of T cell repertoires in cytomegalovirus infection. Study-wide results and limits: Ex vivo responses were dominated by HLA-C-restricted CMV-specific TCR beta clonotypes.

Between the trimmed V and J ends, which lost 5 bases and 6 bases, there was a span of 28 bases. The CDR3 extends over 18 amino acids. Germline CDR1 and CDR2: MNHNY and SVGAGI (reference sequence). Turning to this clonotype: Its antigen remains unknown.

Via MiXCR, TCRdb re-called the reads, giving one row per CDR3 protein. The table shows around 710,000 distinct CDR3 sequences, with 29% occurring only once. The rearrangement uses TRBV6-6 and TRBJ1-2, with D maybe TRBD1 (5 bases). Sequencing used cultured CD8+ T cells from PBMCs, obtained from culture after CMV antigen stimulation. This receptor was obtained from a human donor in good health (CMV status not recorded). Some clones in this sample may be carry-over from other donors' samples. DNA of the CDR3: TGTGCCAGCAGTGACGACCGGGACTCGGCGCTTCGAAAACATGGCTACACCTTC. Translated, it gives CASSDDRDSALRKHGYTF.